This passage covers 18 T cell receptor beta chains from one sample sequenced in a study of OX40 agonist ivuxolimab in advanced cancers. Using immunoSEQ multiplex PCR, the repertoire was profiled, and TCRdb retains in-frame clones only, with some absent. Found here are about 50,000 clones, about 89% of them singletons; the top ten hold roughly 10%. The input for sequencing was CD4+ or CD8+ T cells sorted from blood, taken in a trial of the OX40 agonist ivuxolimab. The receptors were sampled from an adult with an advanced solid tumor such as melanoma, head and neck, liver or kidney cancer.

The V and J genes are TRBV30 and TRBJ2-7, with D tentatively TRBD1 (6 bases). Looked up from germline, CDR1 is GTSNPN and CDR2 is SVGIG (reference sequence). CDR3 length: 11 residues. The V end was cut by 3 bases, the J end by 6 bases, with 9 bases between. The CDR3 region is CAWRTGGEQYF. The CDR3 DNA sequence: TGTGCCTGGAGGACAGGCGGCGAGCAGTACTTC.

J is TRBJ2-7 and V is TRBV7-8, with 7 positions matching TRBD2. CDR1 is SGHVS and CDR2 is FQNEAQ in the germline V gene. The CDR3 extends over 13 amino acids. J gave up 2 bases and V 10 bases, and 8 bases lay outside the gene matches. The CDR3 sequence is CATAVGGAYEQYF. CDR3 sequence (DNA): TGTGCCACCGCAGTGGGGGGGGCCTACGAGCAGTACTTC. The variable domain in full, with the rest retrieved from reference TRBV7-8 and TRBJ2-7, is GAGVSQSPRYKVAKRGQDVALRCDPISGHVSLFWYQQALGQGPEFLTYFQNEAQLDKSGLPSDRFFAERPEGSVSTLKIQRTQQEDSAVYLCATAVGGAYEQYFGPGTRLTVT.

This chain connects TRBV11-2 to TRBJ1-4; D uncertain. Germline CDR1 SGHAT, CDR2 FQNNGV. This CDR3 spans 13 amino acids. V lost 4 bases and J lost 5, with 8 bases in between. CDR3 region: CASSSEINEKLFF. CDR3 DNA: TGTGCCAGCAGCTCTGAAATAAATGAAAAACTGTTTTTT.

In its sample, this clone was seen a few times. The chain recombines TRBV5-5 with TRBJ1-3, with D unresolved. Trimming pared 1 base from V and 0 bases from J, leaving 8 bases between. The CDR3 spans 15 residues. Germline V gene data show CDR1 as SGHKS and CDR2 as YYEKEE (reference sequence). DNA of the CDR3: TGTGCCAGCAGCTTGATAGATATCTCTGGAAACACCATATATTTT. It translates to CASSLIDISGNTIYF. Filled out from reference TRBV5-5 and TRBJ1-3, the complete variable domain reads DAGVTQSPTHLIKTRGQQVTLRCSPISGHKSVSWYQQVLGQGPQFIFQYYEKEERGRGNFPDRFSARQFPNYSSELNVNALLLGDSALYLCASSLIDISGNTIYFGEGSWLTVV.

The V and J genes are TRBV7-2 and TRBJ2-1, with 10 bases lining up with TRBD2. The CDR3 extends over 15 amino acids. V was clipped by 1 base and J by 8 bases; unmatched bases: 5. CDR1 SGHTA and CDR2 FQGNSA come from the germline V gene. The CDR3 DNA is TGTGCCAGCAGCTTAGAGGCTAGCGGGAGTGATGAGCAGTTCTTC. The encoded protein is CASSLEASGSDEQFF.

A note on this clone: The sample has other DNA sequences that encode this CDR3 too. The chain uses TRBV28 and TRBJ2-7, with 8 positions matching TRBD1. The germline gives CDR1 MDHEN, CDR2 SYDVKM. The CDR3 contains 16 residues. V lost 5 bases to trimming and J lost 2 bases; unmatched junction nucleotides: 11. CDR3 loop: CASSLPDRGATYEQYF. As DNA, the CDR3 is TGTGCCAGCAGTCTGCCCGACAGGGGCGCTACCTACGAGCAGTACTTC. Filled out from reference TRBV28 and TRBJ2-7, the complete variable domain reads DVKVTQSSRYLVKRTGEKVFLECVQDMDHENMFWYRQDPGLGLRLIYFSYDVKMKEKGDIPEGYSVSREKKERFSLILESASTNQTSMYLCASSLPDRGATYEQYFGPGTRLTVT.

V is TRBV7-2 and J is TRBJ1-2; possibly TRBD1 for D (5 bases). Trimming took off 5 bases at V and 3 bases at J, with 13 bases between the two ends. Germline CDR1 and CDR2: SGHTA and FQGNSA. The CDR3 is 14 residues long. In DNA, the CDR3 is TGTGCCAGCAGCCGGCTCGAGGGGTACTATGGCTACACCTTC. Translated: CASSRLEGYYGYTF.

The rearrangement links TRBV7-3 to TRBJ2-5, with TRBD2 matching over 11 bases. V gave up 3 bases and J gave up 1 base; unmatched junction bases: 1. This CDR3 comprises 15 residues. CDR1 SGHTA and CDR2 FQGTGA come from the germline V gene. In DNA, the CDR3 is TGTGCCAGCAGCTTTAGCGGGGGGGCCCAAGAGACCCAGTACTTC. Translating it yields CASSFSGGAQETQYF.

CDR3 nucleotide sequence: TGTGCCAGCAGCCCCCCGGGACAGGGCCGGAACACTGAAGCTTTCTTT. This gives the protein CASSPPGQGRNTEAFF. The rearrangement uses TRBV9 and TRBJ1-1; the match to TRBD1 covers 9 bases. The CDR3 covers 16 residues. After removal of 4 bases from V and 1 base from J, the junction contained 8 bases not matched to a gene. Per the germline V gene, CDR1 is SGDLS and CDR2 is YYNGEE.

Only a few counts were recorded for this clone. This sequence joins TRBV19 and TRBJ2-3; TRBD1 or TRBD2 may be the D gene (5 bases each). The CDR3 loop spans 16 amino acids. The germline gives CDR1 LNHDA, CDR2 SQIVND (reference sequence). Trimming took 6 bases from V and 1 from J, leaving 17 bases between them. The CDR3 here is CASSPVRGYGTDTQYF. The CDR3 DNA sequence: TGTGCCAGTAGCCCGGTCCGGGGCTATGGCACAGATACGCAGTATTTT.

The chain uses TRBV25-1 and TRBJ2-4; perhaps TRBD1 as D (5 bases). Germline V CDR1 and CDR2: MGHDK, SYGVNS. V lost 0 bases and J 8 bases, leaving 11 bases between the germline ends. This CDR3 comprises 14 residues. CDR3 protein: CASSEYQGSDIQYF. CDR3 sequence (DNA): TGTGCCAGCAGTGAATATCAGGGATCGGACATTCAGTACTTC.

The V and J genes are TRBV5-1 and TRBJ1-1; 9 bases align to TRBD1. CDR3 length: 14 residues. The germline gives CDR1 SGHRS, CDR2 YFSETQ. The V gene end was trimmed by 4 bases and the J gene end by 8 bases; junction bases not matched to a gene: 9. In nucleotides, the CDR3 is TGCGCCAGCAGCGCCGACAGGGGGATATCGGAAGCTTTCTTT. Translating it yields CASSADRGISEAFF.

The chain couples TRBV18 to TRBJ2-7, with 7 bases matching TRBD1. Germline values: CDR1 KGHSH, CDR2 LQKENI. The CDR3 extends over 14 amino acids. The junction had 5 bases not matched to a gene; V was cut back by 3 bases and J by 3 bases. The CDR3: CASSPSWTGYEQYF. The CDR3 DNA sequence: TGTGCCAGCTCACCCTCCTGGACAGGCTACGAGCAGTACTTC. The complete variable domain, with remaining parts taken from reference TRBV18 and TRBJ2-7, reads NAGVMQNPRHLVRRRGQEARLRCSPMKGHSHVYWYRQLPEEGLKFMVYLQKENIIDESGMPKERFSAEFPKEGPSILRIQQVVRGDSAAYFCASSPSWTGYEQYFGPGTRLTVT.

Only one count was recorded for this clone. The chain recombines TRBV6-6 with TRBJ2-7; 7 positions match TRBD1. J was trimmed by 6 bases and V by 5 bases; bases with no gene match: 7. The CDR3 spans 13 residues. The germline V gene has CDR1 MNHNY and CDR2 SVGAGI (reference sequence). The CDR3 DNA sequence: TGTGCCAGCAGTGATGACAGGGAAGGCGAGCAGTACTTC. Residues: CASSDDREGEQYF.

The chain combines TRBV7-9 with TRBJ2-5; D might be TRBD2 (5 bases). The J call is uncertain, as TRBJ2-7 better fits the DNA end. There are 14 residues in the CDR3. Per germline, CDR1 SEHNR and CDR2 FQNEAQ (reference sequence). The CDR3 region is CATPPSRSSYEQYF. The DNA for the CDR3 is TGTGCCACCCCCCCTAGCCGGAGCTCCTACGAGCAGTACTTC.

This clone was seen a few times. The chain has TRBV5-1 and TRBJ1-6; 9 bases agree with TRBD1. Germline values: CDR1 SGHRS, CDR2 YFSETQ. The junction had 5 bases not matched to a gene; V was cut back by 2 bases and J by 8 bases. This CDR3 spans 15 amino acids. The CDR3 nucleotides read TGCGCCAGCAGCTTAGGGGACAGGGATTATTCACCCCTCCACTTT. Its protein is CASSLGDRDYSPLHF.

This clone was counted a single time. The CDR3 loop reads CATSSRGVETQYF. The CDR3 DNA sequence: TGTGCCACCAGCTCCAGAGGGGTAGAGACCCAGTACTTC. The rearrangement links TRBV15 to TRBJ2-5; tentatively, D is TRBD1 or TRBD2 (5 bases each). Trimming cost V 5 bases and J 4 bases, with 11 bases left between them. The CDR3 sequence is 13 residues long. Germline-derived CDR1 and CDR2 are LNHNV and YYDKDF (reference sequence).

This clone ranks as medium-sized. CDR3 protein: CASSPGSSYEQYF. The CDR3 DNA sequence: TGTGCCAGCAGCCCGGGGTCATCCTACGAGCAGTACTTC. The V gene is TRBV27, the J gene TRBJ2-7; D might be TRBD2 (5 bases). Trimming took off 6 bases at V and 1 base at J, with 10 bases between the two ends. The CDR3 covers 13 residues. Germline lookup yields CDR1 MNHEY and CDR2 SMNVEV (reference sequence).